A single sample gave rise to the 29 T cell receptor beta chains below, sequenced in a study of blood T cell repertoires in COVID-19. TCRdb's copy holds only in-frame clones and misses some; the assay was immunoSEQ multiplex PCR. The data contain around 370,000 clones, 70% to 90% of them singletons. The sample consisted of PBMCs or T cells enriched from blood (not recorded which). These receptors were obtained from a woman younger than 35 who had recovered from COVID-19.

The chain recombines TRBV6-5 with TRBJ2-1; 13 nucleotides agree with TRBD2. The CDR3 has 15 amino acids. CDR1 is MNHEY, CDR2 SVGAGI, per germline. The V and J ends lost 5 bases and 7 bases, in that order; junction bases with no gene match: 5. The CDR3 here is CASSTGLAGVNEQFF. CDR3 bases: TGTGCCAGCAGTACCGGACTAGCGGGGGTTAATGAGCAGTTCTTC.

This chain joins TRBV28 and TRBJ1-5; 9 bases agree with TRBD1. Germline CDR1 MDHEN, CDR2 SYDVKM. This CDR3 region has 13 residues. V was pared by 2 bases and J by 8 bases, with 1 base of the junction left unmatched. The CDR3: CASSLGQGKPQHF. In nucleotides, the CDR3 is TGTGCCAGCAGTTTAGGACAGGGGAAGCCCCAGCATTTT.

The gene calls are TRBV5-1 and TRBJ1-2; D remains unclear. The CDR3 has 12 amino acids. Germline assignment: CDR1 SGHRS and CDR2 YFSETQ. The germline V and J ends were trimmed by 4 bases and 4 bases, with 8 bases remaining between them. CDR3 sequence: CASSESGYGYTF. The CDR3 bases are TGCGCCAGCAGCGAGTCCGGCTATGGCTACACCTTC. Complete variable domain (other parts from reference TRBV5-1 and TRBJ1-2): KAGVTQTPRYLIKTRGQQVTLSCSPISGHRSVSWYQQTPGQGLQFLFEYFSETQRNKGNFPGRFSGRQFSNSRSEMNVSTLELGDSALYLCASSESGYGYTFGSGTRLTVV.

This chain links TRBV25-1 with TRBJ1-4; tentatively, D is TRBD1 (5 bases). The CDR3 contains 15 residues. V lost 4 bases and J 8 bases, leaving 17 bases between the germline ends. Per germline, CDR1 MGHDK and CDR2 SYGVNS. The CDR3 DNA follows: TGTGCCAGCAGTGCGCCCCTGACAGTGACAGAAAAACTGTTTTTT. It translates to CASSAPLTVTEKLFF.

V usage is TRBV19 and J usage is TRBJ2-2; the D is unclear. The CDR3 extends over 18 amino acids. V lost 7 bases and J lost 0, with 21 bases in between. Germline CDR1 is LNHDA and CDR2 is SQIVND (reference sequence). The CDR3 bases are TGTGCCAGTACCCCGACTCCCTCAAGGTTAACGAACACCGGGGAGCTGTTTTTT. Translating it yields CASTPTPSRLTNTGELFF. The whole variable domain, remainder taken from reference TRBV19 and TRBJ2-2, is DGGITQSPKYLFRKEGQNVTLSCEQNLNHDAMYWYRQDPGQGLRLIYYSQIVNDFQKGDIAEGYSVSREKKESFPLTVTSAQKNPTAFYLCASTPTPSRLTNTGELFFGEGSRLTVL.

The chain couples TRBV23-1 to TRBJ1-6, with D unresolved. TRBV23-1 is filed as an ORF, its function uncertain. V dropped 0 bases and J dropped 5 bases, with 17 bases sitting between them. The CDR3 is 18 amino acids. The CDR3 sequence: CASSQSERAVRNNSPLHF. In DNA, the CDR3 is TGCGCCAGCAGTCAATCAGAGAGGGCAGTGAGAAATAATTCACCCCTCCACTTT.

J is TRBJ1-1 and V is TRBV19, with D possibly being TRBD1 (5 bases). V was shortened by 1 base and J by 6 bases, with 12 bases between the two germline ends. This CDR3 has 14 amino acids. Germline loops: CDR1 LNHDA, CDR2 SQIVND (reference sequence). CDR3 nucleotide sequence: TGTGCCAGTAGTATAGCGGGCAGGGCCCCTGAAGCTTTCTTT. It specifies CASSIAGRAPEAFF.

V is TRBV5-1 and J is TRBJ1-1, with D tentatively TRBD1 (5 bases). This CDR3 is built from 13 residues. Germline V CDR1 and CDR2: SGHRS, YFSETQ. The V end lost 2 bases, the J end lost 5 bases, and 10 bases lay between the germline ends. For the CDR3, the DNA is TGCGCCAGCAGCTTCCAGGGTGGAACTGAAGCTTTCTTT. Protein product: CASSFQGGTEAFF.

The V gene is TRBV12-3 or TRBV12-4, the J gene TRBJ1-2; the D gene is possibly TRBD1 (5 bases). The CDR3 spans 13 residues. V was clipped by 0 bases and J by 8 bases, with 10 bases between them. As DNA, the CDR3 is TGTGCCAGCAGTTTAGCTACCGGGGGAGGCTACACCTTC. Translation gives CASSLATGGGYTF.

The chain carries TRBV7-3 and TRBJ2-6; D unresolved. CDR1 is SGHTA, CDR2 FQGTGA, per germline. The CDR3 contains 15 residues. V was shortened by 5 bases and J by 1 base, with 9 bases between the two germline ends. CDR3 sequence (DNA): TGTGCCAGCAGCCACGTGAGGTCTGGGGCCAACGTCCTGACTTTC. As protein: CASSHVRSGANVLTF. The full variable domain, completed using reference TRBV7-3 and TRBJ2-6, is GAGVSQTPSNKVTEKGKYVELRCDPISGHTALYWYRQSLGQGPEFLIYFQGTGAADDSGLPNDRFFAVRPEGSVSTLKIQRTERGDSAVYLCASSHVRSGANVLTFGAGSRLTVL.

The rearrangement links TRBV2 to TRBJ1-1; D gene uncertain. With 0 bases removed from V and 5 bases from J, the gap between germline ends came to 22 bases. The CDR3 is 18 residues long. Germline CDR1 and CDR2: SNHLY and FYNNEI. The CDR3 DNA reads as TGTGCCAGCAGTGAAGCGCTTCGGCTGGGAAGCGGCTCGACTGAAGCTTTCTTT. Residues: CASSEALRLGSGSTEAFF. Full variable domain (rest looked up from reference TRBV2 and TRBJ1-1): EPEVTQTPSHQVTQMGQEVILRCVPISNHLYFYWYRQILGQKVEFLVSFYNNEISEKSEIFDDQFSVERPDGSNFTLKIRSTKLEDSAMYFCASSEALRLGSGSTEAFFGQGTRLTVV.

V gene TRBV5-1 combines with J gene TRBJ1-1; possibly TRBD1 for D (5 bases). The V gene's germline CDR1 is SGHRS and CDR2 YFSETQ. The V end was cut by 5 bases, the J end by 0 bases, with 17 bases between. The CDR3 extends over 16 amino acids. CDR3 sequence: CASRAGEGRVNTEAFF. The CDR3 DNA sequence: TGCGCCAGCAGGGCCGGGGAGGGCAGGGTGAACACTGAAGCTTTCTTT. Together with reference TRBV5-1 and TRBJ1-1, the CDR3 gives the full variable domain: KAGVTQTPRYLIKTRGQQVTLSCSPISGHRSVSWYQQTPGQGLQFLFEYFSETQRNKGNFPGRFSGRQFSNSRSEMNVSTLELGDSALYLCASRAGEGRVNTEAFFGQGTRLTVV.

The rearrangement uses TRBV5-4 and TRBJ1-2; TRBD1 matches 7 bases. The trim removed 2 bases at V and 2 bases at J, leaving 9 bases unmatched. Germline V gene sequence: CDR1 SGHNT, CDR2 YYREEE (reference sequence). This CDR3 has 16 amino acids. The CDR3 DNA reads TGTGCCAGCAGCTTCCCCGGCAGGGGGGAGAACTATGGCTACACCTTC. Amino acids: CASSFPGRGENYGYTF. Based on the CDR3 plus reference TRBV5-4 and TRBJ1-2, the full variable domain is ETGVTQSPTHLIKTRGQQVTLRCSSQSGHNTVSWYQQALGQGPQFIFQYYREEENGRGNFPPRFSGLQFPNYSSELNVNALELDDSALYLCASSFPGRGENYGYTFGSGTRLTVV.

This rearrangement joins TRBV27 to TRBJ2-7; maybe TRBD1 (6 bases). The germline V gene encodes CDR1 MNHEY and CDR2 SMNVEV (reference sequence). V dropped 3 bases and J dropped 4 bases, with 16 bases sitting between them. The CDR3 sequence is 15 residues long. DNA for the CDR3: TGTGCCAGCAGTTTGGGTAAACAGGGTAGGTACGAGCAGTACTTC. It translates to CASSLGKQGRYEQYF.

The rearrangement joins TRBV28 to TRBJ1-1; 7 bases are a match to TRBD1. Germline CDR1 and CDR2: MDHEN and SYDVKM. With 8 bases clipped from V and 4 bases from J, the junction kept 7 bases outside the gene matches. CDR3 length: 13 residues. This chain's CDR3 is CASQYRGGTEAFF. DNA of the CDR3: TGTGCCAGCCAATACAGGGGAGGCACTGAAGCTTTCTTT.

The chain employs TRBV4-1 and TRBJ1-5; D is undetermined. This CDR3 has 12 amino acids. The germline V gene encodes CDR1 MGHRA and CDR2 YSYEKL. V lost 2 bases to trimming and J lost 7 bases, with 6 bases between them. CDR3 in amino acids: CASSQRGQPQHF. In DNA, the CDR3 is TGCGCCAGCAGCCAACGCGGGCAGCCCCAGCATTTT.

This chain connects TRBV14 to TRBJ1-1; possibly TRBD1 for D (5 bases). Trimming shortened V by 4 bases and J by 3 bases, and 15 bases separated the two germline ends. The length of the CDR3 is 15 residues. In germline, CDR1 is SGHDN, CDR2 FVKESK. CDR3 coding DNA: TGTGCCAGCAGCCCAATCGGACAAGGGGACACTGAAGCTTTCTTT. Encoded protein: CASSPIGQGDTEAFF.

The chain combines TRBV7-2 with TRBJ1-1; D not resolved. Trimming removed 3 bases from V and 0 bases from J, with 14 bases in between. CDR3 length: 16 residues. The germline V gene encodes CDR1 SGHTA and CDR2 FQGNSA. The CDR3 loop reads CASSFPRGPLNTEAFF. The CDR3 DNA reads TGTGCCAGCAGCTTTCCTCGAGGGCCTTTGAACACTGAAGCTTTCTTT.

This chain joins TRBV29-1 and TRBJ1-4; tentative D call: TRBD1 (6 bases). Germline assignment: CDR1 SQVTM and CDR2 ANQGSEA. This CDR3 region has 11 residues. Between the trimmed V and J ends, which lost 7 bases and 6 bases, there was a span of 9 bases. CDR3 DNA sequence: TGCAGCGGAGGGGGTCATGAAAAACTGTTTTTT. This encodes CSGGGHEKLFF.

The genes are TRBV27 and TRBJ2-1; 8 nucleotides match TRBD2. V was clipped by 7 bases and J by 8 bases; unmatched bases: 4. CDR1 is MNHEY and CDR2 is SMNVEV in the germline V gene (reference sequence). The CDR3 has 12 amino acids. CDR3 protein: CASIAGGDEQFF. In DNA, the CDR3 is TGTGCCAGCATCGCGGGGGGAGATGAGCAGTTCTTC.

The genes are TRBV6-5 and TRBJ1-1; D might be TRBD1 (5 bases). The V gene's germline CDR1 is MNHEY and CDR2 SVGAGI. V was cut by 1 base and J by 5 bases, with 14 bases left in between. This CDR3 has 15 residues. The CDR3 is CASSYFGSQGTEAFF. Written as DNA, the CDR3 is TGTGCCAGCAGTTACTTTGGCAGCCAGGGAACTGAAGCTTTCTTT.

The rearrangement uses TRBV5-1 and TRBJ2-1, with a tentative D call TRBD1 (5 bases). The CDR3 contains 14 residues. V lost 0 bases and J lost 5, with 9 bases in between. The germline CDR1 and CDR2 sequences are SGHRS and YFSETQ. The CDR3 spells CASSLGRGHNEQFF. The CDR3 coding sequence is TGCGCCAGCAGCTTGGGTAGGGGCCACAATGAGCAGTTCTTC.

The genes are TRBV2 and TRBJ2-3, with 14 bases that match TRBD2. V gave up 4 bases and J gave up 4 bases; unmatched junction bases: 10. Germline assignment: CDR1 SNHLY and CDR2 FYNNEI. The CDR3 totals 18 residues. The chain's CDR3 is CASSVWTSGGKLSDTQYF. The CDR3 region has the DNA TGTGCCAGCAGTGTGTGGACTAGCGGGGGGAAGTTATCAGATACGCAGTATTTT.

This chain joins TRBV7-2 and TRBJ2-3, with D tentatively TRBD1 (6 bases). The CDR3 totals 15 residues. Germline-derived CDR1 and CDR2 are SGHTA and FQGNSA. Between the trimmed V and J ends, which lost 5 bases and 4 bases, there was a span of 16 bases. The CDR3 sequence: CASSVQGKIADTQYF. CDR3 bases: TGTGCCAGCAGCGTGCAGGGGAAAATCGCAGATACGCAGTATTTT.

This clone has only a few counts. The gene calls are TRBV5-8 and TRBJ1-2, with D hard to call. Germline V CDR1 and CDR2: SGHTS, YDEGEE. Trimming shortened V by 0 bases and J by 11 bases, and 8 bases separated the two germline ends. CDR3 length: 11 residues. This chain's CDR3 is CASSLAPGYTF. CDR3 nucleotide sequence: TGTGCCAGCAGCTTGGCCCCGGGGTACACCTTC.

This rearrangement joins TRBV27 to TRBJ2-7; a weak D match, TRBD1 (5 bases). V was trimmed by 3 bases and J by 4 bases, leaving 16 bases between them. The V gene's germline CDR1 is MNHEY and CDR2 SMNVEV (reference sequence). CDR3 length equals 15 residues. DNA of the CDR3: TGTGCCAGCAGTTTGGGGCAGGGCGCGTTGTACGAGCAGTACTTC. As protein: CASSLGQGALYEQYF.

The chain has TRBV27 and TRBJ2-2; 8 bases are a match to TRBD2. The CDR3 totals 15 residues. The germline gives CDR1 MNHEY, CDR2 SMNVEV (reference sequence). J gave up 5 bases and V 6 bases, and 8 bases lay outside the gene matches. The CDR3 DNA follows: TGTGCCAGCAGACCAAGCGGGGGAGGAACCGGGGAGCTGTTTTTT. It codes for CASRPSGGGTGELFF.

The chain has TRBV4-2 and TRBJ2-1, with 11 bases identical to TRBD2. In germline, CDR1 is LGHNA, CDR2 YNFKEQ. The CDR3 totals 16 residues. Trimming removed 2 bases from V and 12 bases from J; junction bases left unmatched: 12. CDR3 sequence (DNA): TGTGCCAGCAGCCAACTACTAGCGGGGGATACAATGATGCAGTTCTTC. Protein sequence: CASSQLLAGDTMMQFF.

V gene TRBV4-2 combines with J gene TRBJ1-2, with TRBD1 matching 7 bases. This CDR3 region has 13 residues. Germline V lookup: CDR1 LGHNA, CDR2 YNFKEQ. V shed 6 bases and J 4 bases; nucleotides not matched to a gene: 5. The CDR3: CASRPTGSYGYTF. CDR3 coding DNA: TGTGCCAGCAGGCCGACAGGGAGCTATGGCTACACCTTC.